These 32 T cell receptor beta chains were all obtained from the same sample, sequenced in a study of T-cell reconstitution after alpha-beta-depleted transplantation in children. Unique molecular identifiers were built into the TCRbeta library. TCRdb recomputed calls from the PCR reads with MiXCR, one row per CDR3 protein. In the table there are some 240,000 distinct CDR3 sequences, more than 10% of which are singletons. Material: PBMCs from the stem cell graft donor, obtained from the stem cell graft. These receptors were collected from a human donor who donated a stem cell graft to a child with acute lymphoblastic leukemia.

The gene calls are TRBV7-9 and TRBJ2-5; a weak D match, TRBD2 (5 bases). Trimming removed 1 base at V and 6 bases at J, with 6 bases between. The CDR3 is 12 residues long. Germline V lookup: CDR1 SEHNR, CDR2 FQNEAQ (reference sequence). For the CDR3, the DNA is TGTGCCAGCAGCTTAGGGGAGCAGACCCAGTACTTC. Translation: CASSLGEQTQYF.

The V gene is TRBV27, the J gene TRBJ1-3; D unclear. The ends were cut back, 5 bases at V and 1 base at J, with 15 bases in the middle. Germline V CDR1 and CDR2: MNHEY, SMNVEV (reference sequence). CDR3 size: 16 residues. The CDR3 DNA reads TGTGCCAGCAGTGCCGGGGTTCGTGAGTCTGGAAACACCATATATTTT. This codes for CASSAGVRESGNTIYF.

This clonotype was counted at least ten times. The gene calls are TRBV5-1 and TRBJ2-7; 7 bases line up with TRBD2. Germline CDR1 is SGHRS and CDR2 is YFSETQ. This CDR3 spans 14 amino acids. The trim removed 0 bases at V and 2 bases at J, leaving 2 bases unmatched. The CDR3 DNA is TGCGCCAGCAGCTTGGCGGGGAGGGCCTACGAGCAGTACTTC. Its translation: CASSLAGRAYEQYF.

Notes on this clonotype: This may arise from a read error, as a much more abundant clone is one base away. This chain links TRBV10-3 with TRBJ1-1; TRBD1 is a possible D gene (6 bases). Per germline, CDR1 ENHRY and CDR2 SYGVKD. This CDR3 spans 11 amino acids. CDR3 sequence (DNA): TGTGTCATCAGGTTGGACAGTGAAGCTTTCTTT. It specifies CVIRLDSEAFF.

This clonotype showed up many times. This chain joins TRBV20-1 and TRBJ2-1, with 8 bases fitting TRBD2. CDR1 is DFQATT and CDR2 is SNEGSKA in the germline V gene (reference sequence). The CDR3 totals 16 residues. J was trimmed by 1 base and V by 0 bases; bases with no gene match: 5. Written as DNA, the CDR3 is TGCAGTGCTAGAGATTCGGGGACTAGATCCTACAATGAGCAGTTCTTC. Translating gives CSARDSGTRSYNEQFF.

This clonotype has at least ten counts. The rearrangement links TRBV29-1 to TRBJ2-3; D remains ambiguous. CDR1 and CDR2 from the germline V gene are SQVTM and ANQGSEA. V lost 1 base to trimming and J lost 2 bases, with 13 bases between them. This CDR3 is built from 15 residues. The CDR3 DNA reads TGCAGCGTTGAAGGTTCCTTGTATGACACAGATACGCAGTATTTT. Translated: CSVEGSLYDTDTQYF.

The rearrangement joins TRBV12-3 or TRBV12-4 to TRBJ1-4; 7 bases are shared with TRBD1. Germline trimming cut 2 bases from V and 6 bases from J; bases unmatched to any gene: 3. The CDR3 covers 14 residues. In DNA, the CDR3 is TGTGCCAGCAGTTTATGGGGGACAGATGAAAAACTGTTTTTT. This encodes CASSLWGTDEKLFF.

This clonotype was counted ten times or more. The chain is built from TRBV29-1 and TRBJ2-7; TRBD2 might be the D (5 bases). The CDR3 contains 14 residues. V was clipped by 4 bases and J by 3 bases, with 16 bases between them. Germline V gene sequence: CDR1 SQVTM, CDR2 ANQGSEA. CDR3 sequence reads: CSVAPGNGDYEQYF. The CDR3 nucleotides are TGCAGCGTTGCTCCCGGAAACGGGGACTACGAGCAGTACTTC.

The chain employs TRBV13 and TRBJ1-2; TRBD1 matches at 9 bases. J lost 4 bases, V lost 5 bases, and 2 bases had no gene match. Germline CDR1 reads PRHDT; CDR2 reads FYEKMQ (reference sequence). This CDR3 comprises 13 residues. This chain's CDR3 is CASSRQGGYGYTF. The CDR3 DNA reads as TGTGCCAGCAGCCGACAGGGGGGCTATGGCTACACCTTC.

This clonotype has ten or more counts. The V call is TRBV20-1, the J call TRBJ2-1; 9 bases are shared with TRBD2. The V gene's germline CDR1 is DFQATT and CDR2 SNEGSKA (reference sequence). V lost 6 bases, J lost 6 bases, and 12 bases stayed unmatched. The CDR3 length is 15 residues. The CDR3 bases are TGCAGTGCCAGTGGGCTAGCGGGGAGGGGCAATGAGCAGTTCTTC. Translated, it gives CSASGLAGRGNEQFF.

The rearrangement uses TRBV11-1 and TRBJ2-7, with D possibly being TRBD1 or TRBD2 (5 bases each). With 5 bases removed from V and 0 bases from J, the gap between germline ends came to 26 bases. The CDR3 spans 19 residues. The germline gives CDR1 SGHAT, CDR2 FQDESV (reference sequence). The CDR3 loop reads CASSRKLRDRATASYEQYF. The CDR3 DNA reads TGTGCCAGCAGCCGGAAATTACGGGACCGCGCAACGGCCTCCTACGAGCAGTACTTC.

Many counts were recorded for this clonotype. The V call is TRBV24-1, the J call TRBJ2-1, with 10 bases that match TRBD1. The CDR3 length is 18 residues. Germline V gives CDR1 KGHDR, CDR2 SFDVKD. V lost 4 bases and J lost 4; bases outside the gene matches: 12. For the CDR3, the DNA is TGTGCCACCAGTGACCCCAACCGACAGGGGGCTAGGTACAATGAGCAGTTCTTC. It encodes CATSDPNRQGARYNEQFF.

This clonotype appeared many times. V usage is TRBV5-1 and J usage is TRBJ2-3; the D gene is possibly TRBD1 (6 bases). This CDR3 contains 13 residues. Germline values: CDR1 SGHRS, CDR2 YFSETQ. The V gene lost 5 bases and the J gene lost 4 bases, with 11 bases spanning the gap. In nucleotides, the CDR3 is TGCGCCAGCAGGGCAGGGGTCCCAGATACGCAGTATTTT. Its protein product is CASRAGVPDTQYF.

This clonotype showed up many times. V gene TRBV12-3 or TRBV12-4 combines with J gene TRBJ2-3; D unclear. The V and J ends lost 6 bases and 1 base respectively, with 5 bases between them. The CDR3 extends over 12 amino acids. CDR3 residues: CASRAGTDTQYF. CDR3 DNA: TGTGCCAGCAGGGCAGGCACAGATACGCAGTATTTT.

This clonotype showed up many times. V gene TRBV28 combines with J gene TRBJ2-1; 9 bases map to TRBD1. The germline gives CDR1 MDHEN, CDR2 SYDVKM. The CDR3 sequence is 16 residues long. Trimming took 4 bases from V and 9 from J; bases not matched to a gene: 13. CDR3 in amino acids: CASSSIRQGVYAEQFF. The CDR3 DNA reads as TGTGCCAGCAGTTCAATACGACAGGGGGTGTACGCTGAGCAGTTCTTC.

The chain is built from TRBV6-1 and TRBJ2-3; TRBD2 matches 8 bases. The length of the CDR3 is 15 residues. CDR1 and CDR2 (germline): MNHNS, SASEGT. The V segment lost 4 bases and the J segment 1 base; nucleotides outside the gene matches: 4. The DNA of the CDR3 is TGTGCCAGCAGTGCTCAAGCGGGAGGCACAGATACGCAGTATTTT. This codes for CASSAQAGGTDTQYF.

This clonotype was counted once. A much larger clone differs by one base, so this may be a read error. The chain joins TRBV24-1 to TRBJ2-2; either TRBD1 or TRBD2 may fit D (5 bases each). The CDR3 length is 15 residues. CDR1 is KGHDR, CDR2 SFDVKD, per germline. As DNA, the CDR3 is TGTGCCACCAGTGATCAGAGACAGAACACCGGGAAGCTGTTTTTT. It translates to CATSDQRQNTGKLFF.

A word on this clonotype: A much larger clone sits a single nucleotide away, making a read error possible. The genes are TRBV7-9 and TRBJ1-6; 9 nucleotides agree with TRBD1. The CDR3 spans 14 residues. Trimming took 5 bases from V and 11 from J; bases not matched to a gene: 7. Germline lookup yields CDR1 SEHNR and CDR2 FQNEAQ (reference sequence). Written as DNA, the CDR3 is TGTGCCAGCAGCGCCGGGACAGGGAGGCCACCCCTCCACTTT. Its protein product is CASSAGTGRPPLHF.

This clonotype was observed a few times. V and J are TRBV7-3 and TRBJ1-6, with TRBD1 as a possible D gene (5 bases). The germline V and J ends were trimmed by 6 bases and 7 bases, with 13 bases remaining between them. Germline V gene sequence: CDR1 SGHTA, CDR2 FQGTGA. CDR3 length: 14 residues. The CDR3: CASRQGSLNSPLHF. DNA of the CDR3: TGTGCCAGCAGGCAGGGCAGCCTGAATTCACCCCTCCACTTT.

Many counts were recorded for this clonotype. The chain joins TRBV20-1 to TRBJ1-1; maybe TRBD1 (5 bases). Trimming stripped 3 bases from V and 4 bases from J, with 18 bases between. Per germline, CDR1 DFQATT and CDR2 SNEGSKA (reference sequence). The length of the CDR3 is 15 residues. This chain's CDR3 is CSARGLISGPTEAFF. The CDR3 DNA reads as TGCAGTGCTAGGGGGCTAATCTCTGGGCCCACTGAAGCTTTCTTT.

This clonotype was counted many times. CDR3 in DNA: TGTGCCAGCAGTTACTCGAAACGGTCCCAGTACTTC. This gives the protein CASSYSKRSQYF. The rearrangement joins TRBV6-2 or TRBV6-3 to TRBJ2-7; D is unresolved. Germline loops: CDR1 MNHEY, CDR2 SVGEGT. Trimming cost V 0 bases and J 10 bases, with 10 bases left between them. CDR3 length: 12 residues.

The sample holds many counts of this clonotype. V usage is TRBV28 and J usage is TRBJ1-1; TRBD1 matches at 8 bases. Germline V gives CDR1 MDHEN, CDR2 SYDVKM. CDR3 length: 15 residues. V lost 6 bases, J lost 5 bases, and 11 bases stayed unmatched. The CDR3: CASRAHLTGGTEAFF. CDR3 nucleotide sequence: TGTGCCAGCAGAGCCCACCTCACAGGGGGGACTGAAGCTTTCTTT.

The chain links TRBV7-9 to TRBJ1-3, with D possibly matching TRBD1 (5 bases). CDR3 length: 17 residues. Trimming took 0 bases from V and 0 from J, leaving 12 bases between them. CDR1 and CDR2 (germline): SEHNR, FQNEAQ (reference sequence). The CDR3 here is CASSLAYRTSSGNTIYF. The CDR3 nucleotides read TGTGCCAGCAGCTTAGCGTACAGGACAAGCTCTGGAAACACCATATATTTT.

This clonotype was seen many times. The CDR3 bases are TGTGCCAGCAGCTCCACAGGGCCTGGGGCCAACGTCCTGACTTTC. Protein: CASSSTGPGANVLTF. This sequence joins TRBV7-9 and TRBJ2-6, with D perhaps matching TRBD1 (6 bases). Trimming left V 4 bases short and J 2 bases short, with 9 bases between. The CDR3 has 15 residues. Germline CDR1 is SEHNR and CDR2 is FQNEAQ (reference sequence).

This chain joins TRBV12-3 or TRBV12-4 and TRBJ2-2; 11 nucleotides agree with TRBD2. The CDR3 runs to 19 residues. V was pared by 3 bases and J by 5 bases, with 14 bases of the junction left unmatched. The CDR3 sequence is CASSFSVRPASGGTGELFF. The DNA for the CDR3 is TGTGCCAGCAGTTTTTCAGTTCGTCCCGCTAGCGGGGGGACCGGGGAGCTGTTTTTT.

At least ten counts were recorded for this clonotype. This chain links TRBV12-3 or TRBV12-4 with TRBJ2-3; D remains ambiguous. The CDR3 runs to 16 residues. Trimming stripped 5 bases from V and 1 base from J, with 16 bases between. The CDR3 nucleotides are TGTGCCAGCAGTCCCCGGGCCGGCAAAGGCACAGATACGCAGTATTTT. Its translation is CASSPRAGKGTDTQYF.

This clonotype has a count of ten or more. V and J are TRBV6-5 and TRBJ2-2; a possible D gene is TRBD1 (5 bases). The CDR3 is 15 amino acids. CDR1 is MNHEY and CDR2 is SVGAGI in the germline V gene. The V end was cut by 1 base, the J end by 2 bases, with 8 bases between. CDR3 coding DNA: TGTGCCAGCAGTTACTACAGGCCTAACACCGGGGAGCTGTTTTTT. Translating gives CASSYYRPNTGELFF.

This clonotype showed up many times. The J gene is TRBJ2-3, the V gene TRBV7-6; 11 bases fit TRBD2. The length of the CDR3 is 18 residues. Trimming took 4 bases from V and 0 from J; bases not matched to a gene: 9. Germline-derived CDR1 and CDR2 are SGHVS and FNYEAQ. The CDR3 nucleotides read TGTGCCAGCAGCTCCTCCCGGGGACTAGCGGCTAGCACAGATACGCAGTATTTT. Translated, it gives CASSSSRGLAASTDTQYF.

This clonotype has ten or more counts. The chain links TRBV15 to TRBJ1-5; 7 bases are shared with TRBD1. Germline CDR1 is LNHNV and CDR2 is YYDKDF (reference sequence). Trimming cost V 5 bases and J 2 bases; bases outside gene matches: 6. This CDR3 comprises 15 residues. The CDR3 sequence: CATSPGQPGNQPQHF. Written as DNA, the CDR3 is TGTGCCACCAGCCCGGGACAGCCGGGCAATCAGCCCCAGCATTTT. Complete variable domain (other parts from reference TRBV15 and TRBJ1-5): DAMVIQNPRYQVTQFGKPVTLSCSQTLNHNVMYWYQQKSSQAPKLLFHYYDKDFNNEADTPDNFQSRRPNTSFCFLDIRSPGLGDTAMYLCATSPGQPGNQPQHFGDGTRLSIL.

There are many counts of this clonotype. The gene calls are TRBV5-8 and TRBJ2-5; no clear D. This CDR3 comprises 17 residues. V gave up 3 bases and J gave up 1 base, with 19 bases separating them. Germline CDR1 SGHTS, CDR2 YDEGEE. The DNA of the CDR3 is TGTGCCAGCAGCTCAGGACGTAAAGCTGGAGCCCAAGAGACCCAGTACTTC. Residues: CASSSGRKAGAQETQYF.

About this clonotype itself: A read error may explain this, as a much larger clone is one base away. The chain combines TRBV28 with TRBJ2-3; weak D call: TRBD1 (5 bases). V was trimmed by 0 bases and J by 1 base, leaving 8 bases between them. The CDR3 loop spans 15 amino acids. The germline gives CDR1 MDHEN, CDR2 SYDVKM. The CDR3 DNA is TGTGCCAGCAGTTTATGGGACATGGGCACAGATACGCAGTATTTT. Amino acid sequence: CASSLWDMGTDTQYF.

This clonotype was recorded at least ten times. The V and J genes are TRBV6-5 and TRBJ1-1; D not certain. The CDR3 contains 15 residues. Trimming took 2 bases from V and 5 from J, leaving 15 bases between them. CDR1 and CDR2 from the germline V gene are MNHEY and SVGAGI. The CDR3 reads CASSYGPVAGTEAFF. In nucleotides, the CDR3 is TGTGCCAGCAGTTACGGCCCGGTGGCAGGAACTGAAGCTTTCTTT.